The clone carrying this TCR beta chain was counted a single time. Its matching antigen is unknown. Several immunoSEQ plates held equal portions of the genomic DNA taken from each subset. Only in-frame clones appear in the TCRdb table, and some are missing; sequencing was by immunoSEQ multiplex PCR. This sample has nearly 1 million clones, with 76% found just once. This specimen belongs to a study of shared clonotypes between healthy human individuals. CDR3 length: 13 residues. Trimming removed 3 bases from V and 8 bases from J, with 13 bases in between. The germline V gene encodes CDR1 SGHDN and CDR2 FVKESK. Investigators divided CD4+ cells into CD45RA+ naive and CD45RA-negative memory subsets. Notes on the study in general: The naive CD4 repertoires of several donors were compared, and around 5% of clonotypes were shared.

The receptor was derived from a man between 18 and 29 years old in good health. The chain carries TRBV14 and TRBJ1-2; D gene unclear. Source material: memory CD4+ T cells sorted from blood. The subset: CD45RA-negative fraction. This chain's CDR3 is CASSQMGAGGYTF. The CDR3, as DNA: TGTGCCAGCAGCCAGATGGGAGCGGGGGGCTACACCTTC.